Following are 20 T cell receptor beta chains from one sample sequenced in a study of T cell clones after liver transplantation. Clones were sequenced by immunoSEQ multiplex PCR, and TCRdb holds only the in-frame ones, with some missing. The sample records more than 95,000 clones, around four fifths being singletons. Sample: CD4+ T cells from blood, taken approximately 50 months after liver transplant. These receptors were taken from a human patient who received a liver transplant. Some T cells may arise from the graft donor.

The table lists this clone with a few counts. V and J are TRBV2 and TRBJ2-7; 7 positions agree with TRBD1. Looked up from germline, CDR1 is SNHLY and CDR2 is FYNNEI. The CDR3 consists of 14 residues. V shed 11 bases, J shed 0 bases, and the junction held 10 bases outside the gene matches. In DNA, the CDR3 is TGTGCCTCTTCACAGGGGCCACCCTCCTACGAGCAGTACTTC. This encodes CASSQGPPSYEQYF.

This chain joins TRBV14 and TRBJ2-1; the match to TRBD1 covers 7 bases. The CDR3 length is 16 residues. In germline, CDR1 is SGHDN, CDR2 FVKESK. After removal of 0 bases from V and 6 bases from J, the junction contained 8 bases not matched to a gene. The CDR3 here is CASSQEGRGIGNEQFF. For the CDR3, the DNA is TGTGCCAGCAGCCAAGAGGGCAGGGGGATCGGCAATGAGCAGTTCTTC.

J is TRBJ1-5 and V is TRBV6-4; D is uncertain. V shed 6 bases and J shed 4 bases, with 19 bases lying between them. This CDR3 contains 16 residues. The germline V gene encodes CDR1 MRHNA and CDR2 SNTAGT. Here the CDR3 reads CASSRRWPSRNQPQHF. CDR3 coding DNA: TGTGCCAGCAGCCGAAGGTGGCCAAGCAGGAATCAGCCCCAGCATTTT.

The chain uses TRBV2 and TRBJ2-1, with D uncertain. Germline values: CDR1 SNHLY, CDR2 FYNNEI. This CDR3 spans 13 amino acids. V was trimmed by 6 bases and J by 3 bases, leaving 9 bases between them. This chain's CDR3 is CASSVTSYNEQFF. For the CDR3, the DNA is TGTGCCAGCAGCGTTACAAGCTACAATGAGCAGTTCTTC.

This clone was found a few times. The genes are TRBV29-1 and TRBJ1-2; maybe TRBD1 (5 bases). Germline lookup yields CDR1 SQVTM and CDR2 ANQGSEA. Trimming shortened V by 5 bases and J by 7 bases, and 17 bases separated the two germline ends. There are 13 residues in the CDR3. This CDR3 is CSVSQTARSGYTF. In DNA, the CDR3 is TGCAGCGTTTCCCAGACAGCGCGCTCTGGCTACACCTTC.

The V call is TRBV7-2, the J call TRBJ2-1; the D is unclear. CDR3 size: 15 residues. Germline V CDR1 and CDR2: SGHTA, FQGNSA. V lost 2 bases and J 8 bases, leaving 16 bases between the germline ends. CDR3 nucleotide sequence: TGTGCCAGCAGCTTACAGGTTTTGGCGACCGATGAGCAGTTCTTC. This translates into CASSLQVLATDEQFF.

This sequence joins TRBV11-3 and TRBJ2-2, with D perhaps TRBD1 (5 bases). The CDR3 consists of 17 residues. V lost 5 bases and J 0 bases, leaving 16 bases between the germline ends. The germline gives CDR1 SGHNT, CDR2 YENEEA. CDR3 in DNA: TGTGCCAGCAGCCCCCACGGTGGGGCGGCGAACACCGGGGAGCTGTTTTTT. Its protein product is CASSPHGGAANTGELFF.

This chain's CDR3 is CASSPQVAGNTIYF. In nucleotides, the CDR3 is TGTGCCAGCAGTCCCCAGGTTGCTGGAAACACCATATATTTT. The chain has TRBV28 and TRBJ1-3; D not certain. V was trimmed by 5 bases and J by 2 bases, leaving 10 bases between them. CDR3 length equals 14 residues. The germline V gene has CDR1 MDHEN and CDR2 SYDVKM.

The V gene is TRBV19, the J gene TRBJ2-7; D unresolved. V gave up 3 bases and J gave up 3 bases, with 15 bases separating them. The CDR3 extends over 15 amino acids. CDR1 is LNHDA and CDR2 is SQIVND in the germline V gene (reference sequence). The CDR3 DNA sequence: TGTGCCAGTAGTATCCTCCCCGGAGTAAACTACGAGCAGTACTTC. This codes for CASSILPGVNYEQYF.

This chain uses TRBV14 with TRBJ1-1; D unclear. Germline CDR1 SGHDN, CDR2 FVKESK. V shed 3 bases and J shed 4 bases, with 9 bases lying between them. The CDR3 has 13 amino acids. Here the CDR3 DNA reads TGTGCCAGCAGCCAGGGCATACTCACTGAAGCTTTCTTT. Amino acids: CASSQGILTEAFF.

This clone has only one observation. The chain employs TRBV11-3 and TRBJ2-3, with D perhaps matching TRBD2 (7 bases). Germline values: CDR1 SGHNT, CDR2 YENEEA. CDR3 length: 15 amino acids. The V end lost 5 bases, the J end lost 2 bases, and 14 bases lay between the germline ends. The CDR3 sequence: CASSVGGLYTDTQYF. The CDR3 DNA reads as TGTGCCAGCAGCGTCGGGGGGCTTTACACAGATACGCAGTATTTT.

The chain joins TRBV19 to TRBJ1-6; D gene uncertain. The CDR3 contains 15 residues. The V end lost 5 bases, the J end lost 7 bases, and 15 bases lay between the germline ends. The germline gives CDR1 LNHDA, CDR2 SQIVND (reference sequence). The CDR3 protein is CASSPLESRNSPLHF. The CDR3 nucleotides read TGTGCCAGTAGTCCCCTCGAGTCCAGGAATTCACCCCTCCACTTT. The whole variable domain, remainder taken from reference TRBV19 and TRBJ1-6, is DGGITQSPKYLFRKEGQNVTLSCEQNLNHDAMYWYRQDPGQGLRLIYYSQIVNDFQKGDIAEGYSVSREKKESFPLTVTSAQKNPTAFYLCASSPLESRNSPLHFGNGTRLTVT.

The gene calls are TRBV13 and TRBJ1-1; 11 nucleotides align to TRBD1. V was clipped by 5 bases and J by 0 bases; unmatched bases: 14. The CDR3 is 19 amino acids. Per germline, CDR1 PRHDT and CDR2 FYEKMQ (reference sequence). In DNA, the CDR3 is TGTGCCAGCAGCCCATCCGGACAGGGGGCTCGTAAAATGAACACTGAAGCTTTCTTT. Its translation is CASSPSGQGARKMNTEAFF.

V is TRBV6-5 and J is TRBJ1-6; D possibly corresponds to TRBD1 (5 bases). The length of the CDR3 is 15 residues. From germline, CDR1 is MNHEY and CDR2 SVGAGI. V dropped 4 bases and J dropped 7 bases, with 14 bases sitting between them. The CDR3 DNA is TGTGCCAGCAGTTTAACAGGCCCTGGAAATTCACCCCTCCACTTT. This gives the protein CASSLTGPGNSPLHF.

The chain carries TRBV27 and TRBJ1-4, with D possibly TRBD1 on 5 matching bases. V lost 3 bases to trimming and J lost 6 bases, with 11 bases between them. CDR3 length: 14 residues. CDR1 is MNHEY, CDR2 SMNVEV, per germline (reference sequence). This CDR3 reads CASSFGRVDEKLFF. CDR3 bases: TGTGCCAGCAGTTTCGGCAGGGTTGATGAAAAACTGTTTTTT.

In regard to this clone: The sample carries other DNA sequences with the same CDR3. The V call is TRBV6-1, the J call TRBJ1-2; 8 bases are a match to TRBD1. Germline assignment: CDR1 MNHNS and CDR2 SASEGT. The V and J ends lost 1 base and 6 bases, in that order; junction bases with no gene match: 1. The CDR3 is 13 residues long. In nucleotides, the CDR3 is TGTGCCAGCAGTGAAGAACAGGGGGATGGCTACACCTTC. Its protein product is CASSEEQGDGYTF.

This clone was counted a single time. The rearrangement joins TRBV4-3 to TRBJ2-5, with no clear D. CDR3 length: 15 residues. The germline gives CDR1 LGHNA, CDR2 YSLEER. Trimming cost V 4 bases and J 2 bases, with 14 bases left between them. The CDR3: CASSPSELRQETQYF. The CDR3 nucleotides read TGCGCCAGCAGCCCATCCGAGTTGAGGCAAGAGACCCAGTACTTC.

CDR3 sequence: CASSPPGLSYEQYF. For the CDR3, the DNA is TGTGCCAGCAGCCCGCCGGGGTTGTCCTACGAGCAGTACTTC. The J gene is TRBJ2-5, the V gene TRBV7-6; TRBD2 is a possible D gene (5 bases). The assigned J gene may be wrong: the sequence end matches TRBJ2-7 better. The CDR3 totals 14 residues. Germline assignment: CDR1 SGHVS and CDR2 FNYEAQ.

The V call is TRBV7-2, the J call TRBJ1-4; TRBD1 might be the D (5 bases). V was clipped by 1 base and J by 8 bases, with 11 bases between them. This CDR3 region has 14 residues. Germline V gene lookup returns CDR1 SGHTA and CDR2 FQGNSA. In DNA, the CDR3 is TGTGCCAGCAGCTTAGGTGGGGCCGGGGAAAAACTGTTTTTT. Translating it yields CASSLGGAGEKLFF.

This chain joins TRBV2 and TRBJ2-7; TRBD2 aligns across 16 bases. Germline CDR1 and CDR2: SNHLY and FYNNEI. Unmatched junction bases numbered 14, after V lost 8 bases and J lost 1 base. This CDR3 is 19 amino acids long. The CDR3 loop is CASAQSMGLAGGGSYEQYF. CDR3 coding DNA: TGTGCCAGCGCCCAGTCCATGGGACTAGCGGGAGGGGGTTCCTACGAGCAGTACTTC.